By its share, the clone carrying this TCR beta chain is medium-sized (0.01 to 0.1%). Data came from immunoSEQ multiplex PCR; TCRdb stores just in-frame clones and leaves some out. The sample holds approximately 16,000 clones; nearly 90% are singletons and the top ten take 10%. The CDR3 length is 14 residues. In germline, CDR1 is SGHTA, CDR2 FQGNSA. Trimming removed 7 bases from V and 4 bases from J, with 16 bases in between. These data come from a study of blood T cell repertoires in COVID-19. Study summary: Researchers got acute and convalescent COVID-19 samples from the United States, Italy and Spain.

The chain has TRBV7-2 and TRBJ1-2; D ambiguous. This receptor was taken from a man older than 75 with acute or convalescent COVID-19. Sequencing was done on a sample of peripheral blood. This CDR3 is CASTEVGFGYGYTF. DNA of the CDR3: TGTGCCAGCACCGAGGTGGGTTTTGGCTATGGCTACACCTTC.